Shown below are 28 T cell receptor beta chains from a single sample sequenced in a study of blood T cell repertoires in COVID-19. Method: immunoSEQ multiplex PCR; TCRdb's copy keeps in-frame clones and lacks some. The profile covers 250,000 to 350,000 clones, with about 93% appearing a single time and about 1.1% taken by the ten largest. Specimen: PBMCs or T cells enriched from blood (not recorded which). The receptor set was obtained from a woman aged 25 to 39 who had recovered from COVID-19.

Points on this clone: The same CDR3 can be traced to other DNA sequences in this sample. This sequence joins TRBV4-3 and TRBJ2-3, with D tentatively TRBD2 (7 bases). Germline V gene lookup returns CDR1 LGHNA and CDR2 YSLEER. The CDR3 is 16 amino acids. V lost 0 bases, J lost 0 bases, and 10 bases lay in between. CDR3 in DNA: TGCGCCAGCAGCCAAGAGGGAGGGGGAAGCACAGATACGCAGTATTTT. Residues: CASSQEGGGSTDTQYF.

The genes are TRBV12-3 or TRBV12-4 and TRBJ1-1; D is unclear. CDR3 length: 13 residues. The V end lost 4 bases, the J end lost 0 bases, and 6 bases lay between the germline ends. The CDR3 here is CASSSQMNTEAFF. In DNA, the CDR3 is TGTGCCAGCAGTTCCCAGATGAACACTGAAGCTTTCTTT.

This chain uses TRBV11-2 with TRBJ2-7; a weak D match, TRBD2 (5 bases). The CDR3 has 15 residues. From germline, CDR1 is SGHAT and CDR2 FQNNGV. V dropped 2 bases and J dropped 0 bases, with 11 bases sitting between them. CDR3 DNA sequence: TGTGCCAGCAGCTTAACTAGATCCGTCTCCTACGAGCAGTACTTC. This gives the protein CASSLTRSVSYEQYF. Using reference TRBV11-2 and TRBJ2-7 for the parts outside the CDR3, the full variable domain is EAGVAQSPRYKIIEKRQSVAFWCNPISGHATLYWYQQILGQGPKLLIQFQNNGVVDDSQLPKDRFSAERLKGVDSTLKIQPAKLEDSAVYLCASSLTRSVSYEQYFGPGTRLTVT.

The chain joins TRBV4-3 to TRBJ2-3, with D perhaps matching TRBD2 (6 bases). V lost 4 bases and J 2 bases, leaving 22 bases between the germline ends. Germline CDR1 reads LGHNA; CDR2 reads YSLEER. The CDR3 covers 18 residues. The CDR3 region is CASSPSVGTSFATDTQYF. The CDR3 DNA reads TGCGCCAGCAGCCCGTCAGTCGGTACTAGCTTCGCCACAGATACGCAGTATTTT.

The CDR3 reads CASSPPLGLAQGIDEQFF. CDR3 in DNA: TGTGCCAGCTCACCACCCTTGGGACTAGCGCAAGGTATCGATGAGCAGTTCTTC. The chain recombines TRBV18 with TRBJ2-1; TRBD2 agrees at 10 bases. In germline, CDR1 is KGHSH, CDR2 LQKENI. V lost 0 bases and J lost 8; bases outside the gene matches: 13. The CDR3 loop spans 18 amino acids.

The CDR3 reads CASSQRRQGTDTQYF. CDR3 nucleotides: TGTGCCAGCAGCCAAAGACGACAGGGCACAGATACGCAGTATTTT. The V gene is TRBV14, the J gene TRBJ2-3; D is perhaps TRBD1 (6 bases). The CDR3 totals 15 residues. Per the germline V gene, CDR1 is SGHDN and CDR2 is FVKESK. The V end was cut by 2 bases, the J end by 1 base, with 10 bases between.

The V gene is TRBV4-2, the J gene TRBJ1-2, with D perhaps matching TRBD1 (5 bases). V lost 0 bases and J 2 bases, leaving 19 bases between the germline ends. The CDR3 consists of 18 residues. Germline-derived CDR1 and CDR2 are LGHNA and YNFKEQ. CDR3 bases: TGTGCCAGCAGCCAAGATTCCTTTAATTTGGGGGGGAACTATGGCTACACCTTC. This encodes CASSQDSFNLGGNYGYTF.

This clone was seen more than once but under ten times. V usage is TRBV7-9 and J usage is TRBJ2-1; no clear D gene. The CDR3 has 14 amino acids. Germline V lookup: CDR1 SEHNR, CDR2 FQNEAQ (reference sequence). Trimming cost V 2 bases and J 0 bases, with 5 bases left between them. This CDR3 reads CASSLTGSYNEQFF. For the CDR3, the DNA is TGTGCCAGCAGCTTAACGGGCTCCTACAATGAGCAGTTCTTC.

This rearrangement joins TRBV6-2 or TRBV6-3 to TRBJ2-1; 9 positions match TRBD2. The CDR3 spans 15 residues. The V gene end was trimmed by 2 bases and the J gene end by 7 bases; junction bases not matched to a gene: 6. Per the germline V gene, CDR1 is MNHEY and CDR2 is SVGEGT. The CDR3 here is CASSYAGGPGNEQFF. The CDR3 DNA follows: TGTGCCAGCAGTTACGCGGGAGGGCCCGGGAATGAGCAGTTCTTC.

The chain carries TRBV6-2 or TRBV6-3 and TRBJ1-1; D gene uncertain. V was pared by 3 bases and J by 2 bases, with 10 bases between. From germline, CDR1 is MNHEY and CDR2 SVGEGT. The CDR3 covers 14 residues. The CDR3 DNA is TGTGCCAGCAGTTATGGAGGAGTTAACACTGAAGCTTTCTTT. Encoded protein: CASSYGGVNTEAFF.

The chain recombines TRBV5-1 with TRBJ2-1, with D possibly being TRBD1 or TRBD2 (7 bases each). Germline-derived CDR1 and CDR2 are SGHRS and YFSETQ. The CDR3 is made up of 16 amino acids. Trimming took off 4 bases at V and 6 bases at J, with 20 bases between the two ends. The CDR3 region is CASSVGGTDYSNEQFF. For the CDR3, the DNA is TGCGCCAGCAGCGTGGGGGGGACAGACTATTCCAATGAGCAGTTCTTC.

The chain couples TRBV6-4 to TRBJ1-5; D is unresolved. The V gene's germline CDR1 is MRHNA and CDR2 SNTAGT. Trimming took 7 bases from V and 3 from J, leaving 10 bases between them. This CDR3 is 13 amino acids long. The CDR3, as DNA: TGTGCCAGCATGCAGGACTACAATCAGCCCCAGCATTTT. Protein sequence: CASMQDYNQPQHF.

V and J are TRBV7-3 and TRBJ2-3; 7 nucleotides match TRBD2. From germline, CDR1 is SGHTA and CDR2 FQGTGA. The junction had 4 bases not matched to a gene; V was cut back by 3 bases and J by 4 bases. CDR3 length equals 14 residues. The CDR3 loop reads CASSFAGEADTQYF. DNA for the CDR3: TGTGCCAGCAGCTTCGCGGGAGAGGCAGATACGCAGTATTTT.

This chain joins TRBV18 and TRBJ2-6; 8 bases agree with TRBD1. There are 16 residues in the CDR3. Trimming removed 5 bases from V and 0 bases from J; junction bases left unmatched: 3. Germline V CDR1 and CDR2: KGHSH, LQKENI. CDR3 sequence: CASSDDRGSGANVLTF. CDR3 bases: TGTGCCAGCTCAGACGACAGGGGCTCTGGGGCCAACGTCCTGACTTTC.

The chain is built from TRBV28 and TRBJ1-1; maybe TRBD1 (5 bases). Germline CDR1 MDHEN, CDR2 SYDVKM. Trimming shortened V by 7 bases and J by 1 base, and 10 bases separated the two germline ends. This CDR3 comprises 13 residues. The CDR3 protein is CASNRGWNTEAFF. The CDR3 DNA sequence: TGTGCCAGCAACCGGGGGTGGAACACTGAAGCTTTCTTT.

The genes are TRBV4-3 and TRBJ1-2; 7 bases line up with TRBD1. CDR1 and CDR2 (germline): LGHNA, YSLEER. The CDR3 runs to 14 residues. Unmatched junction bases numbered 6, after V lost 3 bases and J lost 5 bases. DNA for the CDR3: TGCGCCAGCAGCCATGGGCAGGGGGGATATGGCTACACCTTC. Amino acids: CASSHGQGGYGYTF.

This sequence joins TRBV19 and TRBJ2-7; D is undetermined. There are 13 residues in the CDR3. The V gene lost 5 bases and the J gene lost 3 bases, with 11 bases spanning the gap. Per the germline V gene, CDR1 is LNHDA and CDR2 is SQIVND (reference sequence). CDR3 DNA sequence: TGTGCCAGTAGTCTTTACGAGAACTACGAGCAGTACTTC. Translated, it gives CASSLYENYEQYF.

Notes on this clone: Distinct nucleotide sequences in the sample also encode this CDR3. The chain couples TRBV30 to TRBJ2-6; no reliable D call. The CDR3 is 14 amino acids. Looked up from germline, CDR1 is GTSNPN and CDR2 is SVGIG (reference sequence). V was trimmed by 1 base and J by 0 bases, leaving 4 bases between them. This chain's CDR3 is CAWSGSSGANVLTF. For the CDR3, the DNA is TGTGCCTGGAGTGGCAGCTCTGGGGCCAACGTCCTGACTTTC.

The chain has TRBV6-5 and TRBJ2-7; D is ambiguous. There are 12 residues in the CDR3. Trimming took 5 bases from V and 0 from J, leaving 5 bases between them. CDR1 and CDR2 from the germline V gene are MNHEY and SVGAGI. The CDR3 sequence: CASSPNSYEQYF. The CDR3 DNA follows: TGTGCCAGCAGTCCTAACTCCTACGAGCAGTACTTC.

The chain's CDR3 is CASILKDRGLYGYTF. The CDR3, as DNA: TGTGCCAGCATTCTCAAGGATAGGGGGCTATATGGCTACACCTTC. V is TRBV6-5 and J is TRBJ1-2, with 7 nucleotides matching TRBD1. V lost 7 bases, J lost 5 bases, and 13 bases stayed unmatched. CDR3 length: 15 residues. Germline CDR1 is MNHEY and CDR2 is SVGAGI.

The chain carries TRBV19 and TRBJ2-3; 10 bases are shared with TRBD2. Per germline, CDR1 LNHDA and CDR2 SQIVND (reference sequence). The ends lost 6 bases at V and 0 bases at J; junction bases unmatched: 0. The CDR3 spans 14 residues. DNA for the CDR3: TGTGCCAGTAGGACTAGCGGGAGCACAGATACGCAGTATTTT. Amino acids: CASRTSGSTDTQYF.

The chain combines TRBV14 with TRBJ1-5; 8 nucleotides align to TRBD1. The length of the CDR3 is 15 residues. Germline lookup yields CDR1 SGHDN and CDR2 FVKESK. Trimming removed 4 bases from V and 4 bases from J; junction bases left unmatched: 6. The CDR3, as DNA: TGTGCCAGCAGCCGGGAACAGGGGGTGAATCAGCCCCAGCATTTT. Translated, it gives CASSREQGVNQPQHF.

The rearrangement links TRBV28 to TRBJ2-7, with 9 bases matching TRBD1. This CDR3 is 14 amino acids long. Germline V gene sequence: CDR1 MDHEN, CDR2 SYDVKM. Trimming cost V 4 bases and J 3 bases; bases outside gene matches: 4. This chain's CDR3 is CASSSGQGNYEQYF. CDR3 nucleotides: TGTGCCAGCAGTTCCGGACAGGGGAACTACGAGCAGTACTTC. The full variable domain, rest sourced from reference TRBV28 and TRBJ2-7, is DVKVTQSSRYLVKRTGEKVFLECVQDMDHENMFWYRQDPGLGLRLIYFSYDVKMKEKGDIPEGYSVSREKKERFSLILESASTNQTSMYLCASSSGQGNYEQYFGPGTRLTVT.

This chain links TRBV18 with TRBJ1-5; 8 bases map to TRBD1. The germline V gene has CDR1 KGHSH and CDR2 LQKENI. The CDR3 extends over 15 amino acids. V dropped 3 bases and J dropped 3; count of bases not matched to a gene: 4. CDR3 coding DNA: TGTGCCAGCTCACCGCAGACAGGGGACAATCAGCCCCAGCATTTT. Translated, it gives CASSPQTGDNQPQHF.

The CDR3 region is CASSFRQGNYGYTF. In nucleotides, the CDR3 is TGTGCCAGCAGTTTTCGTCAGGGAAACTATGGCTACACCTTC. This chain connects TRBV28 to TRBJ1-2, with D possibly TRBD1 on 5 matching bases. Germline V gene sequence: CDR1 MDHEN, CDR2 SYDVKM. Trimming pared 3 bases from V and 2 bases from J, leaving 10 bases between. The CDR3 is made up of 14 amino acids.

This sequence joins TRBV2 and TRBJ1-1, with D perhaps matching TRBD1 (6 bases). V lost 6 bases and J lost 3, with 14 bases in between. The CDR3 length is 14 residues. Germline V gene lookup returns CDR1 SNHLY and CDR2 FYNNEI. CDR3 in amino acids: CASSAISGDTEAFF. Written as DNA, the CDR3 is TGTGCCAGCAGCGCAATTTCAGGGGACACTGAAGCTTTCTTT.

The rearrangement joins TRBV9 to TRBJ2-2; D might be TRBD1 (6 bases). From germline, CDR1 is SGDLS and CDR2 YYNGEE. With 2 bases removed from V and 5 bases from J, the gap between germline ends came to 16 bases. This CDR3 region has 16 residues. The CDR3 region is CASSVHTGIRTGELFF. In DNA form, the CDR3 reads TGTGCCAGCAGCGTTCACACAGGGATCCGAACCGGGGAGCTGTTTTTT.

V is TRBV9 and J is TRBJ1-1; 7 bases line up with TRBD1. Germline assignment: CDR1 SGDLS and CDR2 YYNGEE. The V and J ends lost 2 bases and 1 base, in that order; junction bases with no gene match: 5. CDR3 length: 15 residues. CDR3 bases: TGTGCCAGCAGCGTTACAGGGGTGCCGAACACTGAAGCTTTCTTT. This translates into CASSVTGVPNTEAFF.